One sample yielded the 24 T cell receptor beta chains listed below, sequenced in a study of T cell responses to AZD1222 COVID-19 vaccine. Profiling relied on immunoSEQ multiplex PCR, and the TCRdb table lists in-frame clones only, not all of them. This table holds roughly 110,000 clones, around nine tenths found once. Specimen: peripheral blood, collected 28 days after the second AZD1222 dose. The receptors shown here come from an adult who received the AZD1222 COVID-19 vaccine.

The chain carries TRBV5-1 and TRBJ1-1; possibly TRBD1 for D (6 bases). CDR1 and CDR2 (germline): SGHRS, YFSETQ. This CDR3 is 13 amino acids long. The V end lost 4 bases, the J end lost 5 bases, and 12 bases lay between the germline ends. The DNA of the CDR3 is TGCGCCAGCAGCGGACAACAGGGTACTGAAGCTTTCTTT. Translating it yields CASSGQQGTEAFF.

V gene TRBV3-1 (or the pseudogene TRBV3-2) combines with J gene TRBJ2-7; D ambiguous. The CDR3 is made up of 13 amino acids. Germline V gives CDR1 LGHDT, CDR2 YNNKEL (reference sequence). V gave up 1 base and J gave up 5 bases, with 9 bases separating them. DNA for the CDR3: TGTGCCAGCAGCCAAGTTGATGGTCACGAGCAGTACTTC. Its protein is CASSQVDGHEQYF.

The gene calls are TRBV19 and TRBJ1-5; D gene unclear. The length of the CDR3 is 13 residues. Trimming took 7 bases from V and 3 from J, leaving 10 bases between them. Germline lookup yields CDR1 LNHDA and CDR2 SQIVND (reference sequence). The CDR3 nucleotides read TGTGCCAGTATTAGTTCCCTCAATCAGCCCCAGCATTTT. Translated: CASISSLNQPQHF.

This chain joins TRBV3-1 (or the pseudogene TRBV3-2) and TRBJ1-2; D remains ambiguous. Germline CDR1 is LGHDT and CDR2 is YNNKEL (reference sequence). The V gene lost 0 bases and the J gene lost 7 bases, with 18 bases spanning the gap. The CDR3 loop spans 16 amino acids. CDR3 amino acids: CASSQDPPGRSAGYTF. CDR3 DNA sequence: TGTGCCAGCAGCCAAGATCCTCCCGGTCGGTCAGCTGGCTACACCTTC.

CDR3 nucleotide sequence: TGTGCCAGCAGTTCGACAGAGTTCGGGGAAAAACTGTTTTTT. Amino acid sequence: CASSSTEFGEKLFF. The chain combines TRBV27 with TRBJ1-4; tentatively, D is TRBD1 (5 bases). This CDR3 contains 14 residues. The germline CDR1 and CDR2 sequences are MNHEY and SMNVEV (reference sequence). With 4 bases removed from V and 8 bases from J, the gap between germline ends came to 14 bases.

The chain links TRBV5-1 to TRBJ1-2; D not certain. V dropped 0 bases and J dropped 3 bases, with 3 bases sitting between them. CDR1 and CDR2 from the germline V gene are SGHRS and YFSETQ. The CDR3 totals 12 residues. The CDR3 DNA reads as TGCGCCAGCAGCTTGGGGGACTATGGCTACACCTTC. It is translated as CASSLGDYGYTF.

The rearrangement joins TRBV7-2 to TRBJ1-6; weak D call: TRBD1 (5 bases). Germline CDR1 reads SGHTA; CDR2 reads FQGNSA. V gave up 3 bases and J gave up 9 bases, with 18 bases separating them. CDR3 length: 16 residues. The CDR3 DNA sequence: TGTGCCAGCAGCTTCGGCGGGGGTGGTTCAAGTTCACCCCTCCACTTT. Protein product: CASSFGGGGSSSPLHF.

The rearrangement uses TRBV6-5 and TRBJ2-7, with D possibly being TRBD2 (5 bases). Germline CDR1 is MNHEY and CDR2 is SVGAGI. V gave up 4 bases and J gave up 0 bases, with 13 bases separating them. The CDR3 runs 15 residues. CDR3 amino acids: CASSSLAESSYEQYF. The CDR3 region has the DNA TGTGCCAGCAGTTCCCTAGCTGAGAGCTCCTACGAGCAGTACTTC.

The CDR3 loop reads CASSPSGGNTIYF. CDR3 in DNA: TGTGCCAGCAGCCCTTCCGGCGGAAACACCATATATTTT. The gene calls are TRBV3-1 (or the pseudogene TRBV3-2) and TRBJ1-3; D is ambiguous. Per the germline V gene, CDR1 is LGHDT and CDR2 is YNNKEL (reference sequence). CDR3 length equals 13 residues. Trimming stripped 4 bases from V and 4 bases from J, with 8 bases between.

The genes are TRBV27 and TRBJ1-4, with 7 bases matching TRBD1. Germline V gene data show CDR1 as MNHEY and CDR2 as SMNVEV (reference sequence). This CDR3 comprises 16 residues. The ends lost 7 bases at V and 0 bases at J; junction bases unmatched: 8. CDR3: CASTWGGGTTNEKLFF. The CDR3 DNA reads as TGTGCCAGCACCTGGGGAGGGGGCACAACTAATGAAAAACTGTTTTTT.

The chain combines TRBV7-8 with TRBJ1-1; 9 positions match TRBD1. V shed 0 bases and J 10 bases; nucleotides not matched to a gene: 9. There are 15 residues in the CDR3. Germline V gives CDR1 SGHVS, CDR2 FQNEAQ. This CDR3 reads CASSLALTGGGGAFF. The CDR3 DNA sequence: TGTGCCAGCAGCTTAGCGCTAACAGGGGGCGGGGGAGCTTTCTTT.

DNA of the CDR3: TGTGCCAGCAGTTTATCCGGCAGCAATCAGCCCCAGCATTTT. Its protein is CASSLSGSNQPQHF. The genes are TRBV28 and TRBJ1-5; no firm D call. Trimming shortened V by 1 base and J by 1 base, and 5 bases separated the two germline ends. The germline CDR1 and CDR2 sequences are MDHEN and SYDVKM. This CDR3 comprises 14 residues.

This clone was seen only once. The chain employs TRBV4-2 and TRBJ1-4; a possible D gene is TRBD1 (5 bases). The CDR3 covers 13 residues. Trimming cost V 0 bases and J 10 bases, with 9 bases left between them. CDR1 LGHNA and CDR2 YNFKEQ come from the germline V gene. The CDR3 reads CASSQDGGGKLFF. CDR3 in DNA: TGTGCCAGCAGCCAAGATGGGGGGGGAAAACTGTTTTTT.

The chain employs TRBV7-2 and TRBJ2-1; 11 bases map to TRBD2. V shed 4 bases and J 4 bases; nucleotides not matched to a gene: 3. This CDR3 has 15 amino acids. From germline, CDR1 is SGHTA and CDR2 FQGNSA. The CDR3: CASSSGTSGYNEQFF. The CDR3 DNA sequence: TGTGCCAGCAGCTCCGGGACTAGCGGATACAATGAGCAGTTCTTC.

The V call is TRBV2, the J call TRBJ1-4; the match to TRBD1 covers 8 bases. Germline loops: CDR1 SNHLY, CDR2 FYNNEI. The CDR3 has 15 amino acids. Unmatched junction bases numbered 11, after V lost 6 bases and J lost 8 bases. The DNA of the CDR3 is TGTGCCAGCAGAACGACAGGGGTGGCTAGCGAAAAACTGTTTTTT. Amino acids: CASRTTGVASEKLFF. Drawing the rest from reference TRBV2 and TRBJ1-4, the complete variable domain is EPEVTQTPSHQVTQMGQEVILRCVPISNHLYFYWYRQILGQKVEFLVSFYNNEISEKSEIFDDQFSVERPDGSNFTLKIRSTKLEDSAMYFCASRTTGVASEKLFFGSGTQLSVL.

V is TRBV20-1 and J is TRBJ2-5; D is tentatively TRBD1 or TRBD2 (5 bases each). Trimming removed 3 bases at V and 0 bases at J, with 8 bases between. The CDR3 extends over 13 amino acids. The germline V gene has CDR1 DFQATT and CDR2 SNEGSKA (reference sequence). The CDR3 region has the DNA TGCAGTGCTAGTGAGGGGTACCAAGAGACCCAGTACTTC. Its translation is CSASEGYQETQYF.

This clone was observed a single time. The CDR3 nucleotides are TGTGCCAGCTCACCAAGACAGGGGGACCAAGAGACCCAGTACTTC. Encoded protein: CASSPRQGDQETQYF. The chain couples TRBV18 to TRBJ2-5, with 9 bases identical to TRBD1. V lost 2 bases, J lost 0 bases, and 1 base stayed unmatched. CDR3 size: 15 residues. Germline loops: CDR1 KGHSH, CDR2 LQKENI.

The chain joins TRBV6-4 to TRBJ1-2; D perhaps matches TRBD1 (5 bases). V lost 4 bases, J lost 5 bases, and 14 bases lay in between. Germline CDR1 and CDR2: MRHNA and SNTAGT. The CDR3 loop spans 14 amino acids. The CDR3: CASSASAGQYGYTF. In DNA, the CDR3 is TGTGCCAGCAGTGCTTCGGCAGGGCAGTATGGCTACACCTTC.

The rearrangement joins TRBV9 to TRBJ2-3, with TRBD2 identical over 7 bases. Losses at the gene ends were 2 bases for V and 3 bases for J; bases not matched to a gene: 9. Per germline, CDR1 SGDLS and CDR2 YYNGEE. This CDR3 is built from 16 residues. The CDR3 loop reads CASSVMAGEGTDTQYF. CDR3 in DNA: TGTGCCAGCAGCGTGATGGCGGGGGAGGGGACAGATACGCAGTATTTT.

The chain couples TRBV18 to TRBJ2-1, with 9 bases identical to TRBD2. V dropped 5 bases and J dropped 0; count of bases not matched to a gene: 5. This CDR3 has 16 residues. Germline CDR1 reads KGHSH; CDR2 reads LQKENI. In nucleotides, the CDR3 is TGTGCCAGCTCATCCCCAGCGGGGGGCTCCTACAATGAGCAGTTCTTC. This codes for CASSSPAGGSYNEQFF.

The chain couples TRBV24-1 to TRBJ1-2, with D hard to call. The CDR3 has 15 residues. Trimming removed 3 bases from V and 8 bases from J, with 18 bases in between. Germline CDR1 is KGHDR and CDR2 is SFDVKD. The CDR3 is CATSDPAQPVTGYTF. CDR3 DNA sequence: TGTGCCACCAGTGATCCCGCCCAGCCTGTTACCGGCTACACCTTC.

The chain uses TRBV6-4 and TRBJ1-1; TRBD1 might be the D (5 bases). CDR3 length equals 19 residues. Germline CDR1 reads MRHNA; CDR2 reads SNTAGT. V lost 1 base, J lost 5 bases, and 26 bases lay in between. The CDR3 loop reads CASSDYTMGQHGATTEAFF. CDR3 nucleotides: TGTGCCAGCAGTGACTATACGATGGGCCAACACGGGGCGACGACTGAAGCTTTCTTT.

V is TRBV29-1 and J is TRBJ2-1; possible D gene TRBD1, 6 bases. The CDR3 extends over 15 amino acids. Trimming shortened V by 8 bases and J by 4 bases, and 21 bases separated the two germline ends. Germline V gene data show CDR1 as SQVTM and CDR2 as ANQGSEA. CDR3 sequence reads: CSTNSDRNSYNEQFF. CDR3 nucleotides: TGCAGCACAAACTCCGACAGGAATTCATACAATGAGCAGTTCTTC.

The chain employs TRBV9 and TRBJ2-3; 8 bases match TRBD2. Germline-derived CDR1 and CDR2 are SGDLS and YYNGEE. The CDR3 has 17 amino acids. V was clipped by 0 bases and J by 0 bases; unmatched bases: 6. The CDR3 nucleotides are TGTGCCAGCAGCGTAGCGGGGGGGACTGCTAGCACAGATACGCAGTATTTT. Protein sequence: CASSVAGGTASTDTQYF.